This paragraph covers one T cell receptor (beta chain) sequence. The record originates from a study of blood T cell repertoires in COVID-19. Whole-study context: PBMCs, B-cell-depleted T cells, or T cells were the source of the cDNA or gDNA that made up the material.

Sequenced by immunoSEQ multiplex PCR; TCRdb stores in-frame clones only, minus some. The sample lists around 140,000 clones, 80% to 90% occurring once. The clonotype comes from a woman aged 50 to 60 with acute or convalescent COVID-19. Sequenced input: peripheral blood.

The CDR3 DNA reads TGTGCCAGCAGCTCGACAGGGGGCGCAGATACGCAGTATTTT. Protein product: CASSSTGGADTQYF. The chain couples TRBV7-2 to TRBJ2-3; 10 positions match TRBD1. V trimming: 4 bases; J trimming: 4 bases; junction bases outside the gene matches: 2. The germline V gene encodes CDR1 SGHTA and CDR2 FQGNSA. The CDR3 is 14 amino acids. The full variable domain, rest sourced from reference TRBV7-2 and TRBJ2-3, is GAGVSQSPSNKVTEKGKDVELRCDPISGHTALYWYRQSLGQGLEFLIYFQGNSAPDKSGLPSDRFSAERTGGSVSTLTIQRTQQEDSAVYLCASSSTGGADTQYFGPGTRLTVL.